The sequence of this T cell receptor beta chain was determined in a study of vaccination and CD4 T cells after COVID-19. CDR1 MDHEN and CDR2 SYDVKM come from the germline V gene. The CDR3 is made up of 17 amino acids. The V and J ends lost 5 bases and 2 bases, in that order; junction bases with no gene match: 14. Treatment indicated: roughly ten-day PBMC culture with coronavirus spike peptide pools or control peptides (ViraFEST assay). Comment on this clonotype: What it binds is unknown.

The Oncomine TCR Beta short-read assay was what sequenced the DNA obtained from cultured CD4+ T cells. TCRdb recomputed calls from the PCR reads with MiXCR, one row per CDR3 protein. This table has roughly 18,000 distinct CDR3 sequences, just under 45% appearing once. The source is a human donor who had recovered from COVID-19. Here the sequenced sample was CD4+ T cells from blood, cultured in vitro, taken after SARS-CoV-2 vaccination. V gene TRBV28 combines with J gene TRBJ1-1; 7 bases are a match to TRBD1. The CDR3 DNA is TGTGCCAGCAGTAGTCTATTGCCGGGACAGTTCAACACTGAAGCTTTCTTT. It yields the protein CASSSLLPGQFNTEAFF.